A single T cell receptor beta chain is shown here with its context. Germline V gives CDR1 LNHDA, CDR2 SQIVND (reference sequence). Unmatched junction bases numbered 3, after V lost 9 bases and J lost 3 bases. CDR3 length: 13 amino acids. Here immunoSEQ multiplex PCR was the method, and the copy in TCRdb shows in-frame clones only, minus some. The sample has around 200,000 clones, more than 70% seen once; the top ten hold about 6%. This sample was taken from a study of blood T cell repertoires in COVID-19. The sample was PBMCs or T cells enriched from blood (not recorded which). This TCR was sampled from a man in his forties with acute COVID-19. V gene TRBV19 combines with J gene TRBJ2-5; TRBD1 agrees at 11 bases. The CDR3 region is CASRDRGKETQYF. The DNA for the CDR3 is TGTGCCAGCCGGGACAGGGGGAAAGAGACCCAGTACTTC.